The subject of this entry is one TCR beta chain. Its antigen is as yet unknown. The PCR contained 60 Vbeta and 13 Jbeta primers. Authors' analysis steps: Later, an analysis found 75 million to 100 million unique TCR beta chains, and about 10 million of these were shared. Profiled with immunoSEQ multiplex PCR; TCRdb holds only in-frame clones, not every one. That table furnishes V, J and clone size, whereas the DNA furnished D and trimming. The sample has about 260,000 clones, roughly 86% seen once; the top ten hold roughly 2%. The germline V gene encodes CDR1 MNHEY and CDR2 SMNVEV (reference sequence). V was cut by 6 bases and J by 8 bases, with 19 bases left in between. This CDR3 contains 15 residues. This sample is drawn from a study of cytomegalovirus exposure and HLA in healthy donors. Study-level findings and limits: An apparent linkage of common viral pathogens to several of the most significant clusters emerged in a later analysis. Presence/absence analyses rested on an assumption that sequencing depth was roughly uniform across donors. Later analysis showed most CMV-associated TCR beta chains appearing HLA-restricted.

The genes are TRBV27 and TRBJ1-4; D unresolved. This TCR was recovered from a woman aged 40 to 50 in good health and CMV-seropositive. Sequencing input: PBMCs. The CDR3 spells CASSLRVGGAEKLFF. DNA for the CDR3: TGTGCCAGCAGCCTTCGAGTTGGAGGTGCGGAAAAACTGTTTTTT.